This T cell receptor beta chain was identified during a study of T cell responses to AZD1222 COVID-19 vaccine. At the level of the study: Analysis merged second doses at about 4 or about 12 weeks. Study observations and caveats: Donors were chiefly white British, with a greater number of females, and clonal diversity was perhaps underestimated. Close to half of spike-specific TCRs reportedly recognize unmutated variant regions.

To note about this clone: What it binds is unknown.

TCRdb's table, derived via immunoSEQ multiplex PCR, lists solely in-frame clones and lacks some. This sample has nearly 110,000 clones; around 90% occur once, and the top ten carry approximately 4%. The germline V and J ends were trimmed by 1 base and 0 bases, with 10 bases remaining between them. Germline loops: CDR1 SEHNR, CDR2 FQNEAQ (reference sequence). The CDR3 consists of 16 residues. The source material was peripheral blood, sampled on day 0 of AZD1222 vaccination. The chain combines TRBV7-9 with TRBJ1-3, with D unresolved. This clonotype originated in an adult in good health. The CDR3 loop is CASSLGTSGSGNTIYF. The CDR3 coding sequence is TGTGCCAGCAGCTTAGGCACCTCCGGCTCTGGAAACACCATATATTTT.